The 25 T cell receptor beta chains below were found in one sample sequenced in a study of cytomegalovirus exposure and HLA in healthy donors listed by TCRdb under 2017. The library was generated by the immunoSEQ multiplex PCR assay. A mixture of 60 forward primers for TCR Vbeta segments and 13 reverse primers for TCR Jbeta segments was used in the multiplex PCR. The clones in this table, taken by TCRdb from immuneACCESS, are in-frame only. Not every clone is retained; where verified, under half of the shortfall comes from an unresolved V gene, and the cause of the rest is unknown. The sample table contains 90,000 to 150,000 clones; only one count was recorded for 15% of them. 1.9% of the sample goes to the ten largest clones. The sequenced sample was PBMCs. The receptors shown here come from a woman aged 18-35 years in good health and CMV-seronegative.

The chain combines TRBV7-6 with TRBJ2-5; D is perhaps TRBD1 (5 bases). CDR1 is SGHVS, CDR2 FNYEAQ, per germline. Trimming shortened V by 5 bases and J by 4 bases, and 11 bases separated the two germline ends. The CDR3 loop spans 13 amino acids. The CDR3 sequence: CASSPPRGETQYF. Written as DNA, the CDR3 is TGTGCCAGCAGCCCCCCTAGGGGAGAGACCCAGTACTTC.

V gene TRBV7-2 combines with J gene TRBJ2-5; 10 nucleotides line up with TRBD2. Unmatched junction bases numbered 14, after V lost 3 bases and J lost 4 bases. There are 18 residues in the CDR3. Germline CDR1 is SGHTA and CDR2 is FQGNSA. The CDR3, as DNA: TGTGCCAGCAGCTTTGGAGCGGGGGGGCCGTATTTAGGAGAGACCCAGTACTTC. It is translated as CASSFGAGGPYLGETQYF.

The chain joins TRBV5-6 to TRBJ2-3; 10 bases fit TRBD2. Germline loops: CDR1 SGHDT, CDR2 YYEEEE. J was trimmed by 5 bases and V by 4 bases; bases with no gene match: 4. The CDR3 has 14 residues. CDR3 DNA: TGTGCCAGCAGCCAGCGGGGGGGCGGAGATACGCAGTATTTT. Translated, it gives CASSQRGGGDTQYF.

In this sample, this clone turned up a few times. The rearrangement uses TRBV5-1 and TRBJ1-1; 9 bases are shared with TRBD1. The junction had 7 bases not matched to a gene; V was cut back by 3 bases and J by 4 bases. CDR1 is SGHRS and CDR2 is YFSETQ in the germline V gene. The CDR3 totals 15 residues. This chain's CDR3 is CASSSGTGMRTEAFF. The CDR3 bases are TGCGCCAGCAGCTCCGGGACAGGGATGCGCACTGAAGCTTTCTTT.

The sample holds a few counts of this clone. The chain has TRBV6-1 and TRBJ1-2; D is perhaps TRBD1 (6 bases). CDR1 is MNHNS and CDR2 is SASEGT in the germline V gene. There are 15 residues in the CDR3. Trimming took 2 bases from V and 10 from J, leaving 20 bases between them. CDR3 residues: CASSETGAAGVAYTF. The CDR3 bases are TGTGCCAGCAGTGAAACGGGGGCGGCGGGAGTCGCCTACACCTTC.

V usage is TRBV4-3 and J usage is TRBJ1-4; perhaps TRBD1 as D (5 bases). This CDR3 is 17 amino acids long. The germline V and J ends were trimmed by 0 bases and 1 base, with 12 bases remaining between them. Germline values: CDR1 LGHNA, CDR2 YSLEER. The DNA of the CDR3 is TGCGCCAGCAGCCAAGAGTATAGGGGAGGAACTAATGAAAAACTGTTTTTT. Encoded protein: CASSQEYRGGTNEKLFF.

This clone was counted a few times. The CDR3 bases are TGTGCCAGCAGCGTAGCTGGCAGCGGGACCTACGAGCAGTACTTC. This encodes CASSVAGSGTYEQYF. This chain links TRBV9 with TRBJ2-7; 7 nucleotides line up with TRBD2. Germline CDR1 reads SGDLS; CDR2 reads YYNGEE. The junction had 5 bases not matched to a gene; V was cut back by 0 bases and J by 2 bases. The CDR3 covers 15 residues.

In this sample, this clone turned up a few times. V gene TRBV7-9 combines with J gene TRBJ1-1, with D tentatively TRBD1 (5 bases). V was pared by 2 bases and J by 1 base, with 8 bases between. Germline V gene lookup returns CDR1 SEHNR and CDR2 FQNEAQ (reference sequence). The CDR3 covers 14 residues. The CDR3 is CASSLIGGNTEAFF. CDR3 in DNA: TGTGCCAGCAGCTTAATCGGGGGGAACACTGAAGCTTTCTTT.

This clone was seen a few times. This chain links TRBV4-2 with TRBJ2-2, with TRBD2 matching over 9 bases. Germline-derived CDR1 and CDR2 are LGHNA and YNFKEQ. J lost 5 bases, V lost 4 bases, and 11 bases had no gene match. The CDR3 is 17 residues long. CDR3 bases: TGTGCCAGCAGCCCTGGAGTAGCGGGGGATATTACCGGGGAGCTGTTTTTT. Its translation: CASSPGVAGDITGELFF.

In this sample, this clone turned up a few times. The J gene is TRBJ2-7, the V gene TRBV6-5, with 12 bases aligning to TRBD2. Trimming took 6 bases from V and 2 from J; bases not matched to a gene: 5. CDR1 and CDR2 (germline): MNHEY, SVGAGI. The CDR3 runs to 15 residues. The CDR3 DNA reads TGTGCCAGCAGACGGACTAGCGGGGTCGCCTACGAGCAGTACTTC. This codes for CASRRTSGVAYEQYF.

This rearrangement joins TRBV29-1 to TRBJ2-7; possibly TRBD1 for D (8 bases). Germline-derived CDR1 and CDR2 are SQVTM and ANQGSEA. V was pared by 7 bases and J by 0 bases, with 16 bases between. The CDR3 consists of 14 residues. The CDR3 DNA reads TGCAGCGCCCGAACAGGGGGGGGCTCCTACGAGCAGTACTTC. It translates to CSARTGGGSYEQYF.

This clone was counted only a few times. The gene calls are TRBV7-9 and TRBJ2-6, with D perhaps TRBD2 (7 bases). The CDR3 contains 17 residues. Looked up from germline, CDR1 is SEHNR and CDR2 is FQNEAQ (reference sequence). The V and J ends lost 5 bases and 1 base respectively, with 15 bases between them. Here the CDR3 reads CASSPWGGPSGANVLTF. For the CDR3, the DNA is TGTGCCAGCAGCCCGTGGGGGGGGCCATCTGGGGCCAACGTCCTGACTTTC.

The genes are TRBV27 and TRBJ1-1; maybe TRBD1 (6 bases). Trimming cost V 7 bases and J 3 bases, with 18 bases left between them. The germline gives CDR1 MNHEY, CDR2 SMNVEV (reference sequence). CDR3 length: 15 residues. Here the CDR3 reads CASTLGGGRDTEAFF. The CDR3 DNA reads TGTGCCAGCACCCTTGGGGGGGGCCGGGACACTGAAGCTTTCTTT.

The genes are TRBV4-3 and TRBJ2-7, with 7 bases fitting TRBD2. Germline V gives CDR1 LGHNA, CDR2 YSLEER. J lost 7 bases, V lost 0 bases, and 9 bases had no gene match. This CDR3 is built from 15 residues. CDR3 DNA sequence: TGCGCCAGCAGCCAAGACCAGGGAGGGGTTCGGGAGCAGTACTTC. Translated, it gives CASSQDQGGVREQYF.

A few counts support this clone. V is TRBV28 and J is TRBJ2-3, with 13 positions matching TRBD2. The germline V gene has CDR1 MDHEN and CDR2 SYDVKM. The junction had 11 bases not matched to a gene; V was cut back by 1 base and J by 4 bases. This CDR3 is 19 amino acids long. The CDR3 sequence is CASSLFSRTSGGRADTQYF. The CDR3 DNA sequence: TGTGCCAGCAGTTTATTTTCCCGGACTAGCGGGGGCCGGGCAGATACGCAGTATTTT.

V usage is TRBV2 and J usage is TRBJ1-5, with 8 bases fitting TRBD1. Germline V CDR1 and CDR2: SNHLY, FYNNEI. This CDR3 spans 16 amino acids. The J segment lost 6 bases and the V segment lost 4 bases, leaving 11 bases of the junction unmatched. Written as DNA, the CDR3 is TGTGCCAGCAGTGCCGGGGACAGGATCGATAGTCAGCCCCAGCATTTT. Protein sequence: CASSAGDRIDSQPQHF.

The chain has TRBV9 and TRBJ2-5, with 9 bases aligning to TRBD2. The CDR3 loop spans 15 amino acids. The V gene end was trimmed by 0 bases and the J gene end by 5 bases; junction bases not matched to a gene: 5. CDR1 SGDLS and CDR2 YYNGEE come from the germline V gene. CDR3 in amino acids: CASSVGAGGRETQYF. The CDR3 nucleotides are TGTGCCAGCAGCGTAGGTGCGGGAGGGCGTGAGACCCAGTACTTC.

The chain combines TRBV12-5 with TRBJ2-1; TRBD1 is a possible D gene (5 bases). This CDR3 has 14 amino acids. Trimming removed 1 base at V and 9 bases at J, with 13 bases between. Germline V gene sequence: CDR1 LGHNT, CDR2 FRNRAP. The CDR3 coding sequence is TGTGCTAGTGGTTTGGGGGCAGGGCCCCGTGAGCAGTTCTTC. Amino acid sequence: CASGLGAGPREQFF.

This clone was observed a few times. CDR3 DNA: TGTGCCAGCAGCTTAACGGCTAGCACCTACAATGAGCAGTTCTTC. Translating gives CASSLTASTYNEQFF. The V call is TRBV7-3, the J call TRBJ2-1; D possibly corresponds to TRBD2 (5 bases). This CDR3 spans 15 amino acids. Per germline, CDR1 SGHTA and CDR2 FQGTGA. Deletions cut 0 bases from V and 2 bases from J, with 8 bases between.

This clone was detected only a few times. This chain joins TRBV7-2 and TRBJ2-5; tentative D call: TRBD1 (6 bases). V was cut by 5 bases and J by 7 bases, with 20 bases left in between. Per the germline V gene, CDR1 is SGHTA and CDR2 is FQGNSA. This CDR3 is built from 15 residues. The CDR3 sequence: CASSRGTPPTGTQYF. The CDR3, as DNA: TGTGCCAGCAGCCGTGGGACACCCCCTACGGGGACCCAGTACTTC.

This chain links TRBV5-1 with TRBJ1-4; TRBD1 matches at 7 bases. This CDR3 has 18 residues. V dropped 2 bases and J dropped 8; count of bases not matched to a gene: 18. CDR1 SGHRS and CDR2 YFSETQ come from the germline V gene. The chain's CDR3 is CASSFQFPGDSLGEKLFF. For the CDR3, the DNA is TGCGCCAGCAGCTTTCAATTCCCAGGGGACAGTCTCGGGGAAAAACTGTTTTTT.

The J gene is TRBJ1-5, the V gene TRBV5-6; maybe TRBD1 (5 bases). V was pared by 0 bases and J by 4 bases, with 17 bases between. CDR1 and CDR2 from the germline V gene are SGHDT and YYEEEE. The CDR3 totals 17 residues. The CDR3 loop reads CASSLAHDGARNQPQHF. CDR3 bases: TGTGCCAGCAGCTTGGCACACGATGGGGCGCGGAATCAGCCCCAGCATTTT.

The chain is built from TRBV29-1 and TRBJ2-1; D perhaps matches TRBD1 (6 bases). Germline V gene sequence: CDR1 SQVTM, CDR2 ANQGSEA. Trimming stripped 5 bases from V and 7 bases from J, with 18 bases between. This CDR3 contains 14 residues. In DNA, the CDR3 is TGCAGCGTTTCCGACAGGATGGGTGCAAATGAGCAGTTCTTC. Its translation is CSVSDRMGANEQFF.

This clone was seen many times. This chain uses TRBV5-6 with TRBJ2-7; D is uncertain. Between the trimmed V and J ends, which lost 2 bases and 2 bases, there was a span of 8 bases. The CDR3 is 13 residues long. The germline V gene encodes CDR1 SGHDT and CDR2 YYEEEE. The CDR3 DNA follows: TGTGCCAGCAGCTTCCGCAACACCTACGAGCAGTACTTC. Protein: CASSFRNTYEQYF.

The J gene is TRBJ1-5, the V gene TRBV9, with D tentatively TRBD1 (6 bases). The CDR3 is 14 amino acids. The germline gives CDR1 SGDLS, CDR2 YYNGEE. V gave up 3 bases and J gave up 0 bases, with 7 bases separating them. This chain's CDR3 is CASSGRGSNQPQHF. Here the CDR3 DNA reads TGTGCCAGCAGCGGCAGGGGTAGCAATCAGCCCCAGCATTTT.